The source of this TCR beta chain is a study of cytomegalovirus exposure and HLA in healthy donors. Study-level information: A preliminary data release comprised roughly 80 million unique TCRs obtained from HLA-typed donors.

Broader study findings: A few CMV-associated chains were confirmed in vitro to be specific for CMV antigens.

The CDR3 length is 16 residues. Losses at the gene ends were 4 bases for V and 4 bases for J; bases not matched to a gene: 11. Germline CDR1 reads SGHRS; CDR2 reads YFSETQ. This donor's file did not include a recorded CMV serostatus. PCR involved 60 Vbeta and 13 Jbeta primers. Some clones are missing from TCRdb's copy, which holds only in-frame ones; the method was immunoSEQ multiplex PCR. The profile shows under 200,000 clones, 65% to 90% of them singletons. On this clone itself: What it binds is not known.

This sequence originates from a human donor in good health. The sequenced sample was PBMCs. The rearrangement joins TRBV5-1 to TRBJ1-2; 9 nucleotides agree with TRBD1. In DNA form, the CDR3 reads TGCGCCAGCAGCGAGTCCGGGACAGGGACCCTCTATGGCTACACCTTC. Translation: CASSESGTGTLYGYTF.